This entry is about one T cell receptor beta chain. These data are taken from a study of blood T cell repertoires in COVID-19. Here immunoSEQ multiplex PCR was the method, and the copy in TCRdb shows in-frame clones only, minus some. The table lists about 97,000 clones, 91% of them singletons. V dropped 7 bases and J dropped 0 bases, with 23 bases sitting between them. This CDR3 has 18 residues. Germline CDR1 and CDR2: LNHDA and SQIVND (reference sequence). The chain recombines TRBV19 with TRBJ2-3; tentative D call: TRBD2 (6 bases). The receptor comes from a man over 45 with acute or convalescent COVID-19. Sequencing used peripheral blood. This chain's CDR3 is CASTRRLALSSSTDTQYF. Here the CDR3 DNA reads TGTGCCAGTACCAGGCGTCTAGCGCTATCCTCTAGCACAGATACGCAGTATTTT.